This T cell receptor (beta chain) was sequenced for a study of T cell responses to AZD1222 COVID-19 vaccine (dated by TCRdb to about 2021). Regarding the study in general: AZD1222 recipients with second doses at about 4 weeks or about 12 weeks were pooled, because spike-specific TCR depth and breadth did not differ between schedules. A total of 230 to 250 trial participants underwent TCR sequencing, of whom about 200 had received two doses of AZD1222 and some 25 had received two doses of the MenACWY control vaccine. Enrollment into the trials was organized by age into subgroups of 18-55, 56-69 and 70-plus years, and those subgroups contained approximately 160, 26 and 62 TCR-sequenced participants, respectively. The paper as a whole reports these results and caveats: The vaccine-associated CD4 TCRs covered the entire spike protein, and the dominant responses fell in regions 160-218 and 743-854. Conclusions about previously exposed vaccinees are limited because only five to seven AZD1222 recipients were SARS-CoV-2 seropositive at baseline. Reportedly, almost half of the unique spike-specific TCRs recognized epitopes lying outside the regions that are mutated in the B.1.351 and B.1.1.7 variants. Because no day 14 peak-response samples were available, the repertoires could be characterized only after the peak T cell response. Most participants were white British and females outnumbered males, and the authors suggested that clonal diversity may have been underestimated. In the small 56-69-year group, the increase in depth fell short of significance, most likely because of low power. After two AZD1222 doses, both the breadth and the depth of spike-specific TCRs were significantly higher than at day 0 and than in MenACWY recipients.

Taken with the paper, the label for time point translates to: baseline before first vaccination. Samples from vaccinated people were obtained from the UK trials COV001 and COV002, which included a single-blind randomized controlled phase 2/3 trial of AZD1222 (ChAdOx1 nCoV-19) in healthy adults. For TCRbeta chain sequencing, PBMC samples from trial participants were taken at day 0 and at day 28 after the second dose. The CDR3 regions of human TCRbeta chains were analyzed by immunosequencing. Processing in the source paper ran as follows. TCRs in the repertoires were matched against a reference library of SARS-CoV-2-specific TCRs that had been generated with the MIRA antigen-specificity platform. Breadth was defined as the fraction of unique TCRs that were SARS-CoV-2-associated, and depth was defined as the fraction of total T cells that were SARS-CoV-2-associated. Each spike-specific TCR was assigned to its reactive spike region and to a CD4 or CD8 class using the MIRA data. Log10-transformed breadth and depth values were compared by one-way ANOVA with Sidak's multiple comparisons tests. The table was pulled from immuneACCESS by TCRdb, which kept in-frame rearrangements only. Such tables lose some clones; where checked, under half of the loss comes from unresolved V genes, and the rest has no known cause. V and J calls and clone size are copied from that table; D and trimming were computed from the DNA. This sample is represented by tens of thousands of clones; around 90% of them were singletons. The ten largest account for approximately 8.7% of the sample.

The V and J ends are trimmed by 8 bases and 3 bases, leaving 11 bases between them. Via the germline V gene, CDR1 is KGHSH and CDR2 LQKENI. From cysteine to phenylalanine, the CDR3 is 13 amino acids long. The kept DNA is CDR3 alone, 39 bases in frame from the first base. Remarks on this clone: Its antigen specificity is not known. Nothing much larger sits one base from this clone, and base qualities are not available.

The sequenced sample was peripheral blood, obtained on day 0 of AZD1222 vaccination. This receptor was identified in an adult in good health. The V and J genes are TRBV18 and TRBJ1-5; the D gene cannot be named for sure. The DNA reads TGTGCCAGCCGGGCACACTTCAATCAGCCCCAGCATTTT. This codes for CASRAHFNQPQHF.